These T cell receptor beta chains were read from a single sample in a study of OX40 agonist ivuxolimab in advanced cancers. The table came from immunoSEQ multiplex PCR; TCRdb's copy has only in-frame clones and leaves some out. The sample comprises tens of thousands of clones, roughly nine tenths of which are singletons, and 9.5% to 12% rests with the top ten. The material was CD4+ or CD8+ T cells sorted from blood, obtained in a trial of the OX40 agonist ivuxolimab. These receptors all come from an adult with an advanced solid tumor such as melanoma, head and neck, liver or kidney cancer. Each CDR3 is given with its conserved first and last residue. D genes are given only for firm matches. Some rows have no size entry. The others give once, few or many, or a class for an expanded clone.

cdr3_length,d_call,j_call,clone_size,v_call,cdr3_nt,cdr3_aa
12,NA,TRBJ2-1,NA,TRBV18,TGTGCCAGCTCACAAGACAGGAATGAGCAGTTCTTC,CASSQDRNEQFF
15,NA,TRBJ2-2,NA,TRBV19,TGTGCCAGTAGTGCGGGACACCAGACGACCGGGGAGCTGTTTTTT,CASSAGHQTTGELFF
15,TRBD1,TRBJ2-7,NA,TRBV4-2,TGTGCCAGCAGCCAAGAAGGGACAGGGAATTCCGAGCAGTACTTC,CASSQEGTGNSEQYF
14,NA,TRBJ2-3,NA,TRBV7-2,TGTGCCAGCAGCCCGGGACTCTACACAGATACGCAGTATTTT,CASSPGLYTDTQYF
13,NA,TRBJ2-5,NA,TRBV29-1,TGCAGCGTTGACCTGGGGGGCCGGGAGACCCAGTACTTC,CSVDLGGRETQYF
16,TRBD1,TRBJ2-3,NA,TRBV5-6,TGTGCCAGCAGCTTGGGACAGGGGCATAGCACAGATACGCAGTATTTT,CASSLGQGHSTDTQYF
16,TRBD2,TRBJ2-3,NA,TRBV11-2,TGTGCCAGCAGCTCAGGACTAGCGGGAGTGGTAGATACGCAGTATTTT,CASSSGLAGVVDTQYF
17,NA,TRBJ2-7,NA,TRBV6-4,TGTGCCAGCAGTGAATTATTCCCGGGACCGTCCTCCTACGAGCAGTACTTC,CASSELFPGPSSYEQYF
13,NA,TRBJ1-1,NA,TRBV2,TGTGCCAGCAGTGGGACAATGAACACTGAAGCTTTCTTT,CASSGTMNTEAFF
11,NA,TRBJ2-7,NA,TRBV2,TGTGCCAGCAGTGAATTCTACGAGCAGTACTTC,CASSEFYEQYF
15,NA,TRBJ1-1,NA,TRBV5-6,TGTGCCAGCAGCCCCTCTTACTCAGGGAACACTGAAGCTTTCTTT,CASSPSYSGNTEAFF
18,NA,TRBJ2-7,NA,TRBV5-6,TGTGCCAGCAGCCTCGGGACTTCAGGGGGGAAAATCACCTACGAGCAGTACTTC,CASSLGTSGGKITYEQYF
16,TRBD2,TRBJ2-1,NA,TRBV19,TGTGCCAGTTCCCGGGGCGGGAGGGCCGGACACAATGAGCAGTTCTTC,CASSRGGRAGHNEQFF
14,TRBD1,TRBJ2-2,NA,TRBV10-2,TGCGCCAGCGTACCGACAGGGGGGTCCGGGGAGCTGTTTTTT,CASVPTGGSGELFF
14,NA,TRBJ1-1,once,TRBV7-9,TGTGCCAGCAGCTTCGTGCAGGGTGGCACTGAAGCTTTCTTT,CASSFVQGGTEAFF
15,NA,TRBJ1-5,NA,TRBV25-1,TGTGCCAGCAGCCTCCCTCGGGGGGGCAGTCAGCCCCAGCATTTT,CASSLPRGGSQPQHF
15,TRBD1,TRBJ2-1,NA,TRBV6-6,TGTGCCACATTCTCCGGGACAGGGACCTGGAATGAGCAGTTCTTC,CATFSGTGTWNEQFF
14,NA,TRBJ2-2,NA,TRBV11-2,TGTGCCAGCAGCCAGTTGGGGCGTACCGGGGAGCTGTTTTTT,CASSQLGRTGELFF
14,NA,TRBJ1-5,NA,TRBV28,TGTGCCAGCAAAACAGTCACCTGGGGACAGCCCCAGCATTTT,CASKTVTWGQPQHF
12,NA,TRBJ2-3,NA,TRBV28,TGTGCCAGCGAAAGCGGCACAGATACGCAGTATTTT,CASESGTDTQYF
12,NA,TRBJ1-1,NA,TRBV28,TGTGCCAGCAGCGAGAGGAACACTGAAGCTTTCTTT,CASSERNTEAFF
18,TRBD1,TRBJ1-6,NA,TRBV5-6,TGTGCCAGCACCTCTTTCACCTCAGGGGGCTGGTATAATTCACCCCTCCACTTT,CASTSFTSGGWYNSPLHF
20,TRBD2,TRBJ2-1,NA,TRBV10-3,TGTGCCATCAGTGGGGGTGGGACTAGCGGGAGTCGGGCGTCCTACAATGAGCAGTTCTTC,CAISGGGTSGSRASYNEQFF
13,NA,TRBJ1-6,NA,TRBV7-9,TGTGCCAGCAGCTCCCTCACGAATTCACCCCTCCACTTT,CASSSLTNSPLHF
16,TRBD1,TRBJ1-5,NA,TRBV6-6,TGTGCCAGCAGTTACTCGGGACAGGTGAAAAATCAGCCCCAGCATTTT,CASSYSGQVKNQPQHF
17,TRBD2,TRBJ2-1,NA,TRBV7-2,TGTGCCAGCTCCCCTGGTGCGGCGAGCGGGAGGTTCAATGAGCAGTTCTTC,CASSPGAASGRFNEQFF
15,NA,TRBJ1-1,NA,TRBV7-9,TGTGCCAGCAGCCTCCCCCGGACAGCCTACACTGAAGCTTTCTTT,CASSLPRTAYTEAFF
17,TRBD1,TRBJ2-7,NA,TRBV28,TGTGCCAGCACCGAGGGCTGGCAGGGGGCCTCCACCTACGAGCAGTACTTC,CASTEGWQGASTYEQYF
15,NA,TRBJ1-4,NA,TRBV28,TGTGCCAGCAGTTTAAGGGCGGGGATAAATGAAAAACTGTTTTTT,CASSLRAGINEKLFF
11,NA,TRBJ1-4,NA,TRBV21-1,TGTGCCAGCAGCTTCCATGAAAAACTGTTTTTT,CASSFHEKLFF
13,NA,TRBJ2-7,NA,TRBV11-2,TGTGCCAGCAGGAGGACGGGCAGCTACGAGCAGTACTTC,CASRRTGSYEQYF
11,NA,TRBJ2-2,NA,TRBV7-3,TGTGCCAGTCGCGCGGCCGGGGAGCTGTTTTTT,CASRAAGELFF
14,NA,TRBJ2-2,NA,TRBV7-9,TGTGCCAGCAGCTTGGAGGGGAACACCGGGGAGCTGTTTTTT,CASSLEGNTGELFF
14,NA,TRBJ1-4,NA,TRBV19,TGTGCCAGTAGTCTCTCCGTTAGGGATGAAAAACTGTTTTTT,CASSLSVRDEKLFF
15,NA,TRBJ2-3,NA,TRBV6-5,TGTGCCAGCAGTCCTCCGGGGCGACACACAGATACGCAGTATTTT,CASSPPGRHTDTQYF